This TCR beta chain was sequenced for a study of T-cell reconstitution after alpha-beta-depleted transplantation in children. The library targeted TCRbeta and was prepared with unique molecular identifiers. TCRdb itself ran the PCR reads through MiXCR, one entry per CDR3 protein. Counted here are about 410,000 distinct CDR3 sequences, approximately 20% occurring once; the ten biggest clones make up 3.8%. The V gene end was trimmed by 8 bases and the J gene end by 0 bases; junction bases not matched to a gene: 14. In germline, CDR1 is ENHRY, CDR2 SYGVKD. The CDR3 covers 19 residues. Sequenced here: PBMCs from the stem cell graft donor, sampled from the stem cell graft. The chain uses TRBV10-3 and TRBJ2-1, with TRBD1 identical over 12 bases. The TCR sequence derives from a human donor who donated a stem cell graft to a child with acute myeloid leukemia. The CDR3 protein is CAIDGVEGQGARSYNEQFF. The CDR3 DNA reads TGTGCCATCGATGGTGTGGAGGGACAGGGGGCCCGCTCCTACAATGAGCAGTTCTTC.